This T cell receptor beta chain was obtained from a study of T-cell memory formation after mild COVID-19. TCRdb redid the calling of the 5' RACE reads with MiXCR, one entry per CDR3 protein. The sample lists some 270,000 distinct CDR3 sequences, 15% occurring once. This CDR3 is built from 18 residues. V lost 4 bases to trimming and J lost 2 bases; unmatched junction nucleotides: 19. Germline-derived CDR1 and CDR2 are SQVTM and ANQGSEA. The genes are TRBV29-1 and TRBJ1-1; 7 bases are a match to TRBD1. The specimen was PBMCs or a T cell subset sorted from them (not recorded which). The sequence was collected from an adult woman who had mild COVID-19 (a few samples of this study predate the infection). Cell type and time point are not known. CDR3 region: CSVVPWGGGSRINTEAFF. The DNA for the CDR3 is TGCAGCGTTGTTCCTTGGGGAGGGGGCAGTCGTATTAACACTGAAGCTTTCTTT.